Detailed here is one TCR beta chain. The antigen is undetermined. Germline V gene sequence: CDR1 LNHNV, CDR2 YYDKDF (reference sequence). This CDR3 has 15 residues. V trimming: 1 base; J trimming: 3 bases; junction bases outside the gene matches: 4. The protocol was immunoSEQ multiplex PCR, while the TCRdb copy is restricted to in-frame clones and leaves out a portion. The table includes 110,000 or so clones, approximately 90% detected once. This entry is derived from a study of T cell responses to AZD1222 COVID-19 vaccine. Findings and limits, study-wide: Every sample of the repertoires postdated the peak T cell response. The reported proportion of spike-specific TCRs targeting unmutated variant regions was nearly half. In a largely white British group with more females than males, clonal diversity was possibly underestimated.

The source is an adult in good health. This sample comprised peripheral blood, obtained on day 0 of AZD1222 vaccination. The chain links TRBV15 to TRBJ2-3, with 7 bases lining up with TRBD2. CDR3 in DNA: TGTGCCACCAGCAGAGGGACTAGTTTGACAGATACGCAGTATTTT. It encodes CATSRGTSLTDTQYF.